This T cell receptor (beta chain) emerged from a study of vaccination and CD4 T cells after COVID-19. With the Oncomine TCR Beta short-read assay, DNA from cultured CD4+ T cells was sequenced. Using its own MiXCR run on the PCR reads, TCRdb lists one record per CDR3 protein. This sample has around 16,000 distinct CDR3 sequences, with 60% to 75% found just once. The CDR3 is 20 residues long. Germline-derived CDR1 and CDR2 are MNHEY and SVGEGT. Trimming left V 0 bases short and J 0 bases short, with 21 bases between. The treatment here: approximately nine-day PBMC culture with coronavirus spike peptide pools or control peptides (ViraFEST assay). Following a culture period (around nine days), negative selection was used to isolate CD4+ T cells. This clonotype was counted a single time. The target antigen is unknown.

This chain connects TRBV6-2 or TRBV6-3 to TRBJ1-5; D is ambiguous. This receptor was obtained from a human donor who had recovered from COVID-19. The sequenced sample was CD4+ T cells from blood, cultured in vitro. CDR3: CASSYSRVDGQLYSNQPQHF. CDR3 DNA sequence: TGTGCCAGCAGTTACTCGAGGGTCGATGGGCAGTTATATAGCAATCAGCCCCAGCATTTT.